This TCR beta chain was captured by sequencing in a study of T cell clusters in autoimmune cytopenias. General study results and limits: TRB repertoire shifts in secondary cytopenia and chronic lymphocytic leukemia mostly reflected lymphoma, not autoimmunity. Exclusive TRB clusters were approximately 3.2-fold more numerous in healthy donors than in active autoimmune hepatitis. A dominant lymphoma-associated repertoire apparently masked the cluster-lack signature in secondary cytopenia versus chronic lymphocytic leukemia. Functional roles of the in silico T cell clusters still await experimental validation.

Approximately 40,000 genome equivalents of blood DNA were amplified for TRB. CDR1 is MNHNS and CDR2 is SASEGT in the germline V gene. There are 17 residues in the CDR3. For this clonotype: Its antigen is still unknown.

TRB was amplified by touch-down multiplex PCR, primer pools A and B combined. TCRdb reprocessed the multiplex PCR reads; each CDR3 protein has one entry and no DNA is given. The specimen's table records about 8,400 distinct CDR3 sequences. The gene calls are TRBV6-1 and TRBJ2-3; TCRdb reports TRBD2, a call that lacks DNA to check it against. Sequencing input: peripheral blood. This TCR derives from a human donor with an autoimmune cytopenia or autoimmune hepatitis (not recorded which). The CDR3 sequence: CASSEAKRFVTTDTQYF.